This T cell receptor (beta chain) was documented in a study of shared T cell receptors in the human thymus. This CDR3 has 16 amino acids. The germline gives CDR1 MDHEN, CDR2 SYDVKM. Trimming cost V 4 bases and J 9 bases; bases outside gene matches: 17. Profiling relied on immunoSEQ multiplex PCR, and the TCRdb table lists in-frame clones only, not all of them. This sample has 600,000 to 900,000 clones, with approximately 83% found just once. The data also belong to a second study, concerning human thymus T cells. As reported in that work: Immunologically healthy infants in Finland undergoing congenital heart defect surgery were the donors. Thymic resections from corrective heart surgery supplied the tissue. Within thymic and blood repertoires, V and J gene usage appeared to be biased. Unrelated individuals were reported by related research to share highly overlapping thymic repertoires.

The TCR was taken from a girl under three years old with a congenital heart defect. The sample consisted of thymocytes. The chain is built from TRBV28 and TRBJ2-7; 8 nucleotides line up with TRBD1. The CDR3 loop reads CASSSPMGQAPLGQYF. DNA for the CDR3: TGTGCCAGCAGTTCGCCGATGGGACAGGCTCCCCTAGGGCAGTACTTC.